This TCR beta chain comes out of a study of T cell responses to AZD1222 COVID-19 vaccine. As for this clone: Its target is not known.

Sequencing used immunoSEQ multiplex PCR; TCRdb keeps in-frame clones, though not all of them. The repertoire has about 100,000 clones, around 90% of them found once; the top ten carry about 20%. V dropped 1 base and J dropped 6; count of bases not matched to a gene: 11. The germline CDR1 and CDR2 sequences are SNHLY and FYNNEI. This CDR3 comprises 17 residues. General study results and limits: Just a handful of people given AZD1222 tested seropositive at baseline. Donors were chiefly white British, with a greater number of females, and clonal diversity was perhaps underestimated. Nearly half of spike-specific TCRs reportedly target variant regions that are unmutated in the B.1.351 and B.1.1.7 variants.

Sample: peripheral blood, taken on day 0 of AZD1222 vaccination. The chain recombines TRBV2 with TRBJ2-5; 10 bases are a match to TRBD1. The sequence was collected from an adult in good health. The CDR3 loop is CASSEGGGTGVSQTQYF. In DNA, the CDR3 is TGTGCCAGCAGTGAAGGGGGTGGGACAGGGGTTTCTCAGACCCAGTACTTC. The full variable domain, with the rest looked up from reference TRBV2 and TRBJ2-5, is EPEVTQTPSHQVTQMGQEVILRCVPISNHLYFYWYRQILGQKVEFLVSFYNNEISEKSEIFDDQFSVERPDGSNFTLKIRSTKLEDSAMYFCASSEGGGTGVSQTQYFGPGTRLLVL.